This entry lists 16 T cell receptor beta chains sequenced from one sample in a study of beta chain features in type 1 diabetes. General observations from the study: Researchers report that Type 1 diabetes patients had moderately but significantly shorter TCRB CDR3s across all four CD4+ subsets.

Reverse transcribing all isolated RNA meant expressed TCRB transcripts were sequenced. The repertoire was sequenced with immunoSEQ multiplex PCR; TCRdb's copy has only in-frame clones and lacks some. The table includes 300,000 or so clones, 7% to 10% detected once. Their specific antigens are unknown. The source material was central memory CD4+ T cells from blood. Receptors originate from a man aged 25 to 40 with type 1 diabetes.

This clone has at least ten counts. The same CDR3 is also encoded by other DNA sequences in this sample. The chain is built from TRBV14 and TRBJ2-7; D is possibly TRBD1 (6 bases). The CDR3 is 12 amino acids. Germline CDR1 SGHDN, CDR2 FVKESK. Trimming left V 4 bases short and J 4 bases short, with 8 bases between. The CDR3 coding sequence is TGTGCCAGCAGCCTACAGGGTTACGAGCAGTACTTC. It encodes CASSLQGYEQYF.

This chain uses TRBV7-2 with TRBJ1-4; the match to TRBD1 covers 9 bases. V lost 4 bases and J lost 8; bases outside the gene matches: 8. This CDR3 has 15 residues. Per germline, CDR1 SGHTA and CDR2 FQGNSA. This CDR3 is CASSSQQGAGEKLFF. In DNA, the CDR3 is TGTGCCAGCAGCTCCCAACAGGGGGCCGGGGAAAAACTGTTTTTT. Supplemented by reference TRBV7-2 and TRBJ1-4, the full variable domain reads GAGVSQSPSNKVTEKGKDVELRCDPISGHTALYWYRQSLGQGLEFLIYFQGNSAPDKSGLPSDRFSAERTGGSVSTLTIQRTQQEDSAVYLCASSSQQGAGEKLFFGSGTQLSVL.

This clone has just a few counts. The rearrangement joins TRBV9 to TRBJ2-2; 10 bases map to TRBD2. J lost 6 bases, V lost 3 bases, and 5 bases had no gene match. The CDR3 is 15 amino acids. Germline V gene data show CDR1 as SGDLS and CDR2 as YYNGEE. CDR3 DNA sequence: TGTGCCAGCAGCGCCACCGGGACTAGCGCCGGGGAGCTGTTTTTT. As protein: CASSATGTSAGELFF.

This chain uses TRBV5-4 with TRBJ1-6; 7 bases are shared with TRBD1. CDR3 length: 15 residues. Germline V gene lookup returns CDR1 SGHNT and CDR2 YYREEE (reference sequence). V lost 4 bases, J lost 8 bases, and 9 bases stayed unmatched. Here the CDR3 reads CASSESGTEDSPLHF. The CDR3 DNA reads TGTGCCAGCAGCGAGTCCGGGACAGAGGATTCACCCCTCCACTTT.

The rearrangement links TRBV5-1 to TRBJ1-1, with TRBD1 identical over 9 bases. The length of the CDR3 is 13 residues. J lost 9 bases, V lost 4 bases, and 7 bases had no gene match. CDR1 SGHRS and CDR2 YFSETQ come from the germline V gene. CDR3: CASSPGTGNKAFF. As DNA, the CDR3 is TGCGCCAGCAGCCCCGGGACAGGGAACAAAGCTTTCTTT.

The chain combines TRBV29-1 with TRBJ1-5; D might be TRBD1 (6 bases). The CDR3 runs 18 residues. Germline V gene sequence: CDR1 SQVTM, CDR2 ANQGSEA. V was cut by 6 bases and J by 2 bases, with 26 bases left in between. This chain's CDR3 is CSVHGGPPRRCRNQPQHF. CDR3 in DNA: TGCAGCGTCCATGGGGGGCCCCCCCGGAGGTGCCGCAATCAGCCCCAGCATTTT.

CDR3 nucleotides: TGTGCCATCAGCGAAGGGACGGACTACGAGCAGTACTTC. Translation: CAISEGTDYEQYF. The V gene is TRBV10-3, the J gene TRBJ2-7, with D tentatively TRBD1 or TRBD2 (5 bases each). This CDR3 region has 13 residues. Looked up from germline, CDR1 is ENHRY and CDR2 is SYGVKD. The germline V and J ends were trimmed by 6 bases and 3 bases, with 12 bases remaining between them.

Remarks on this clone: Other DNA sequences of this sample code for an identical CDR3. This chain links TRBV9 with TRBJ2-2, with no clear D. Germline V gives CDR1 SGDLS, CDR2 YYNGEE. This CDR3 spans 12 amino acids. V lost 0 bases, J lost 6 bases, and 3 bases lay in between. In DNA form, the CDR3 reads TGTGCCAGCAGCGTAGTGGCCGGGGAGCTGTTTTTT. Its protein product is CASSVVAGELFF.

This clone was recorded a few times. The chain recombines TRBV7-2 with TRBJ2-3; tentative D call: TRBD2 (6 bases). Deletions cut 6 bases from V and 1 base from J, with 20 bases between. The germline V gene encodes CDR1 SGHTA and CDR2 FQGNSA. This CDR3 contains 17 residues. CDR3: CASSHHGASGRTDTQYF. The CDR3 coding sequence is TGTGCCAGCAGTCACCATGGGGCCAGCGGGCGCACAGATACGCAGTATTTT.

This clone has a count of ten or more. J is TRBJ2-5 and V is TRBV5-4; 9 nucleotides line up with TRBD1. J lost 4 bases, V lost 4 bases, and 8 bases had no gene match. The CDR3 runs 15 residues. Germline CDR1 reads SGHNT; CDR2 reads YYREEE (reference sequence). The CDR3 sequence is CASSIGQGWGETQYF. The CDR3 DNA reads TGTGCCAGCAGCATCGGACAGGGGTGGGGAGAGACCCAGTACTTC.

This clone was seen ten or more times. Distinct nucleotide sequences in the sample also encode this CDR3. The chain couples TRBV9 to TRBJ2-5; TRBD1 matches 8 bases. The length of the CDR3 is 16 residues. Trimming removed 2 bases from V and 2 bases from J; junction bases left unmatched: 8. Germline V gives CDR1 SGDLS, CDR2 YYNGEE. The CDR3 spells CASSVIDRGGQETQYF. For the CDR3, the DNA is TGTGCCAGCAGCGTTATCGACAGGGGAGGACAAGAGACCCAGTACTTC.

This clone has a handful of counts. The chain uses TRBV11-2 and TRBJ2-5; 9 bases fit TRBD1. The germline V gene encodes CDR1 SGHAT and CDR2 FQNNGV. This CDR3 spans 16 amino acids. The J segment lost 3 bases and the V segment lost 6 bases, leaving 11 bases of the junction unmatched. DNA of the CDR3: TGTGCCAGCAGAGAAGTGGGAACAGGGGGCAAAGAGACCCAGTACTTC. It yields the protein CASREVGTGGKETQYF.

The chain combines TRBV7-9 with TRBJ1-2, with D unresolved. The CDR3 covers 14 residues. V gave up 5 bases and J gave up 2 bases, with 12 bases separating them. Germline V gene data show CDR1 as SEHNR and CDR2 as FQNEAQ (reference sequence). In nucleotides, the CDR3 is TGTGCCAGCAGCCAACTGGACGGGAACTATGGCTACACCTTC. It translates to CASSQLDGNYGYTF. Complete variable domain (other parts from reference TRBV7-9 and TRBJ1-2): DTGVSQNPRHKITKRGQNVTFRCDPISEHNRLYWYRQTLGQGPEFLTYFQNEAQLEKSRLLSDRFSAERPKGSFSTLEIQRTEQGDSAMYLCASSQLDGNYGYTFGSGTRLTVV.

This clone showed up just a few times. The gene calls are TRBV28 and TRBJ1-2, with D tentatively TRBD1 (5 bases). The CDR3 is made up of 14 amino acids. The germline gives CDR1 MDHEN, CDR2 SYDVKM. V was cut by 6 bases and J by 9 bases, with 20 bases left in between. CDR3 bases: TGTGCCAGCAGACCTGAACTGGGCAGGGCGCGCTACACCTTC. Protein sequence: CASRPELGRARYTF.

This clone has at least ten counts. The rearrangement joins TRBV7-2 to TRBJ1-1; 7 nucleotides agree with TRBD1. The CDR3 totals 16 residues. Germline V lookup: CDR1 SGHTA, CDR2 FQGNSA. Unmatched junction bases numbered 10, after V lost 5 bases and J lost 1 base. The CDR3 DNA is TGTGCCAGCAGCCCTCGGACAGGCGCTGGGAACACTGAAGCTTTCTTT. Amino acid sequence: CASSPRTGAGNTEAFF.

The chain has TRBV7-9 and TRBJ2-1, with 8 bases matching TRBD2. Per the germline V gene, CDR1 is SEHNR and CDR2 is FQNEAQ (reference sequence). V trimming: 3 bases; J trimming: 5 bases; junction bases outside the gene matches: 6. CDR3 length: 15 amino acids. Written as DNA, the CDR3 is TGTGCCAGCAGCTTCGGGTCCGGGAGGGACAATGAGCAGTTCTTC. Protein sequence: CASSFGSGRDNEQFF.